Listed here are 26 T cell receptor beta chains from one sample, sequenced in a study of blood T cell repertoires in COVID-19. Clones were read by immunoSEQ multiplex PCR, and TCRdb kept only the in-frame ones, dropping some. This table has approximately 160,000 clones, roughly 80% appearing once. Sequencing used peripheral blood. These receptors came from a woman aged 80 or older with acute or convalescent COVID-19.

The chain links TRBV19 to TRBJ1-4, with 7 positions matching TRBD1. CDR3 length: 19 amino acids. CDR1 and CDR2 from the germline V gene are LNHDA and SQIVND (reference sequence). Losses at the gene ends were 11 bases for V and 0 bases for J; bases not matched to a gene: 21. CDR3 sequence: CAARGGVRDSAATNEKLFF. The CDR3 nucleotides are TGTGCCGCAAGAGGTGGGGTCCGGGACAGCGCAGCAACTAATGAAAAACTGTTTTTT.

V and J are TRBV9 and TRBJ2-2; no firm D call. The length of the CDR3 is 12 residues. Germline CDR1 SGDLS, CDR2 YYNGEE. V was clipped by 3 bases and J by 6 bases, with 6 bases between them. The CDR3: CASSALSGELFF. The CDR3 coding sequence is TGTGCCAGCAGCGCCTTGTCCGGGGAGCTGTTTTTT.

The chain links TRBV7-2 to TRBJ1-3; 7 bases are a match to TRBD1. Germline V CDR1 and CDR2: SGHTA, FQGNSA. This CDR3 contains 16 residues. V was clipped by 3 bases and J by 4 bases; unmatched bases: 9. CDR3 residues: CASSFGTALLGNTIYF. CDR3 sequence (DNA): TGTGCCAGCAGCTTCGGGACAGCATTACTCGGAAACACCATATATTTT.

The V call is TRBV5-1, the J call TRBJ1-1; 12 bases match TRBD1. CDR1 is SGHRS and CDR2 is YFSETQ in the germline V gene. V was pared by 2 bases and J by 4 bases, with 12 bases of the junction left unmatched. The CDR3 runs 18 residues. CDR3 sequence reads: CASSFRPGQGAYGTEAFF. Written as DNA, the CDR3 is TGCGCCAGCAGCTTCAGGCCGGGACAGGGGGCGTATGGCACTGAAGCTTTCTTT.

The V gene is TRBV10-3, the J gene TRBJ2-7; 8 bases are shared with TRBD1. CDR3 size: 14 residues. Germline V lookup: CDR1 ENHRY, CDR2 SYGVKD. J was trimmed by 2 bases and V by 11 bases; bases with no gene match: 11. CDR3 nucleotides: TGTGCCGTACGACCGGGACAGGCACCCTACGAGCAGTACTTC. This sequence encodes CAVRPGQAPYEQYF.

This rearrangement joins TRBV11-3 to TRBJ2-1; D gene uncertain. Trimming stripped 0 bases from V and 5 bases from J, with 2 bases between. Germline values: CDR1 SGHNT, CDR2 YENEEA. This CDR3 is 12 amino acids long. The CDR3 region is CASSLDNNEQFF. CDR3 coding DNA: TGTGCCAGCAGCTTAGATAACAATGAGCAGTTCTTC.

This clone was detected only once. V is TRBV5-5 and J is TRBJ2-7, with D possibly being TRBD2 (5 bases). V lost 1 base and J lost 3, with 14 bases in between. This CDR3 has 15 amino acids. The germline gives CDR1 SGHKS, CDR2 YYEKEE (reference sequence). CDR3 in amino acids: CASSLSGSQIYEQYF. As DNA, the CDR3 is TGTGCCAGCAGCTTGTCGGGGTCTCAGATCTACGAGCAGTACTTC.

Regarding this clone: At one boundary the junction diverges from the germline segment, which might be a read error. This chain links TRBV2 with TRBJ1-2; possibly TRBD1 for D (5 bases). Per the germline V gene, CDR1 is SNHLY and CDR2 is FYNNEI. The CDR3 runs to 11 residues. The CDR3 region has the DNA TGTGCCAGCAGTGCCCGACAGAGTAAACCTTTC. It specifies CASSARQSKPF.

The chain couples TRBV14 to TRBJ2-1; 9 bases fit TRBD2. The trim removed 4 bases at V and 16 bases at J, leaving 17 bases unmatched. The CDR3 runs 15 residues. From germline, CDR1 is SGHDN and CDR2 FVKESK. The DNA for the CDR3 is TGTGCCAGCAGCCCCCTTGGCGGGAGGGCCAAATATCAATTCTTC. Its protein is CASSPLGGRAKYQFF.

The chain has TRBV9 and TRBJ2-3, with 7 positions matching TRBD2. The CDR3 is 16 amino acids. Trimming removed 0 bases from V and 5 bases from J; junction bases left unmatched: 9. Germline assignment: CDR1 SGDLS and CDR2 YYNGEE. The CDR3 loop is CASSVDQAGLLDTQYF. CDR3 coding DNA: TGTGCCAGCAGCGTAGATCAAGCGGGACTCCTAGATACGCAGTATTTT.

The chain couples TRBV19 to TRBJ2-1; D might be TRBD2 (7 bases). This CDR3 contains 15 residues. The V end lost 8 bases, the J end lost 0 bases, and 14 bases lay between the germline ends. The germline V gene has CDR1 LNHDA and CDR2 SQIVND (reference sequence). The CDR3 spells CASRGGGDSYNEQFF. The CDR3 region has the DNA TGTGCCAGTCGCGGGGGCGGCGACTCCTACAATGAGCAGTTCTTC.

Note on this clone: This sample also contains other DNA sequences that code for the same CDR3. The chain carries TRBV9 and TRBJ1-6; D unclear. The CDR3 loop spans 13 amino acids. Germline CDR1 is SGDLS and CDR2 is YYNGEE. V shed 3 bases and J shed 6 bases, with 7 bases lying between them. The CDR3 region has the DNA TGTGCCAGCAGCGAAGAGGTTAATTCACCCCTCCACTTT. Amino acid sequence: CASSEEVNSPLHF. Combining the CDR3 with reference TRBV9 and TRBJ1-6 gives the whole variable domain DSGVTQTPKHLITATGQRVTLRCSPRSGDLSVYWYQQSLDQGLQFLIQYYNGEERAKGNILERFSAQQFPDLHSELNLSSLELGDSALYFCASSEEVNSPLHFGNGTRLTVT.

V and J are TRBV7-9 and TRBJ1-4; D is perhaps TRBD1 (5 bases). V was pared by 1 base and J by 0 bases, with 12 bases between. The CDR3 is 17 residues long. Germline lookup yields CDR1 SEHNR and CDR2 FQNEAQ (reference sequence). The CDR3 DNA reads TGTGCCAGCAGCTTAGGGGGCCAAGCTGCAACTAATGAAAAACTGTTTTTT. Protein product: CASSLGGQAATNEKLFF.

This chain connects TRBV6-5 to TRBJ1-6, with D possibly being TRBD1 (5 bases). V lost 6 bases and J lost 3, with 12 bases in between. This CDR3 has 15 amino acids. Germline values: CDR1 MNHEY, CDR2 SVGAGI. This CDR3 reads CASRLIGGYNSPLHF. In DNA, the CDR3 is TGTGCCAGCAGGCTTATCGGGGGCTATAATTCACCCCTCCACTTT.

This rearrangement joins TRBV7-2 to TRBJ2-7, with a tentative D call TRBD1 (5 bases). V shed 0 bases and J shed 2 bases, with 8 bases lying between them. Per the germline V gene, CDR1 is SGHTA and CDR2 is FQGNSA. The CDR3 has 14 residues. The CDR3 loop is CASSLAGAAYEQYF. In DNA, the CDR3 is TGTGCCAGCAGCTTAGCAGGGGCCGCCTACGAGCAGTACTTC.

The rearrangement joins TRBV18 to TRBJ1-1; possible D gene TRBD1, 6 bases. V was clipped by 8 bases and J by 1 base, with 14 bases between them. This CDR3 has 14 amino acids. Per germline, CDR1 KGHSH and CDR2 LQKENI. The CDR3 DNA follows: TGTGCCAGCCAATTAAACAGGGCGAACACTGAAGCTTTCTTT. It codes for CASQLNRANTEAFF.

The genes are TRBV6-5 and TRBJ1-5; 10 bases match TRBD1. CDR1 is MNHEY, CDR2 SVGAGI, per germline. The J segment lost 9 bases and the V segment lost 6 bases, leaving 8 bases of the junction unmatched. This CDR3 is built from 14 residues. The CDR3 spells CASRKGQGTRPQHF. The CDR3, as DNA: TGTGCCAGCAGAAAGGGACAGGGGACAAGGCCCCAGCATTTT.

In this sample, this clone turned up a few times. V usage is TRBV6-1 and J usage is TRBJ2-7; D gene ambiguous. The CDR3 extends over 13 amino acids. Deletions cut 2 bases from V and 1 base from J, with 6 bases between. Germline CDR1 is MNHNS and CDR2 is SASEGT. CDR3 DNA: TGTGCCAGCAGTGAACAGGTATCCTACGAGCAGTACTTC. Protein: CASSEQVSYEQYF.

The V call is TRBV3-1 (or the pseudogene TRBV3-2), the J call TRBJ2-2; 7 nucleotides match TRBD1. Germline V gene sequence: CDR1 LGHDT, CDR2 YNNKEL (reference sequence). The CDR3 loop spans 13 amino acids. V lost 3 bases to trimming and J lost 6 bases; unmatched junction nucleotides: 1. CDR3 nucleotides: TGTGCCAGCAGCCAGCAGGGGGCCGGGGAGCTGTTTTTT. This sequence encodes CASSQQGAGELFF.

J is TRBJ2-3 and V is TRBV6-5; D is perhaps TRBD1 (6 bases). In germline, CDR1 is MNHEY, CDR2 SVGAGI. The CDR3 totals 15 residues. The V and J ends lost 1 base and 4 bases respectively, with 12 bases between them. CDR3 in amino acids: CASSYWVGAADTQYF. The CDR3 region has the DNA TGTGCCAGCAGTTACTGGGTGGGGGCGGCAGATACGCAGTATTTT.

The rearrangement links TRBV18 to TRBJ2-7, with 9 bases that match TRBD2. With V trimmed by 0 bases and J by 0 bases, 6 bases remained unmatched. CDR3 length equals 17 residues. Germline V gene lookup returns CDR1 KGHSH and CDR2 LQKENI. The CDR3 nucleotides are TGTGCCAGCTCACCACCGCGGGGGGGCGGGCTCTCCTACGAGCAGTACTTC. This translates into CASSPPRGGGLSYEQYF.

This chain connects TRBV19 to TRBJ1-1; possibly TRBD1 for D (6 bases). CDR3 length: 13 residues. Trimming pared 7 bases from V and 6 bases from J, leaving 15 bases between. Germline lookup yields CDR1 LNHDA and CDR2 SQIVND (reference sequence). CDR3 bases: TGTGCCAGTACTCCGGGGTGGACAGCTGAAGCTTTCTTT. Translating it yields CASTPGWTAEAFF. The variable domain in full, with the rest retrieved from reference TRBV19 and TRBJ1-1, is DGGITQSPKYLFRKEGQNVTLSCEQNLNHDAMYWYRQDPGQGLRLIYYSQIVNDFQKGDIAEGYSVSREKKESFPLTVTSAQKNPTAFYLCASTPGWTAEAFFGQGTRLTVV.

DNA for the CDR3: TGTGCCAGCAGCTTTCGAGAGACCCAGTACTTC. It yields the protein CASSFRETQYF. V usage is TRBV5-6 and J usage is TRBJ2-5; D is unresolved. The ends were cut back, 2 bases at V and 4 bases at J, with 3 bases in the middle. The CDR3 extends over 11 amino acids. Germline CDR1 reads SGHDT; CDR2 reads YYEEEE.

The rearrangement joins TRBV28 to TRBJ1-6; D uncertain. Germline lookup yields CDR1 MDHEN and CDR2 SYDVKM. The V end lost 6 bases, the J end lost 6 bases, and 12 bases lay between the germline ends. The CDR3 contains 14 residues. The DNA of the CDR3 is TGTGCCAGCAGGACCGGGGAGGGTAATTCACCCCTCCACTTT. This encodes CASRTGEGNSPLHF.

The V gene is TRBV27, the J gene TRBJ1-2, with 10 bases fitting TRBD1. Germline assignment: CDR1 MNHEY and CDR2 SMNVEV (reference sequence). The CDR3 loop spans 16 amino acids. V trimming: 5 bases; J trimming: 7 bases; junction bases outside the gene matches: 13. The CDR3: CASSQRTGQGSLGYTF. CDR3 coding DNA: TGTGCCAGCAGTCAAAGAACGGGACAGGGGTCTCTTGGCTACACCTTC.

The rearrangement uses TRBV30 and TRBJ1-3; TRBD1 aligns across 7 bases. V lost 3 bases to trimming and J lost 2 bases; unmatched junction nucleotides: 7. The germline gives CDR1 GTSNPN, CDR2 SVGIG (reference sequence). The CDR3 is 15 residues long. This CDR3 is CAWRSPGTAGNTIYF. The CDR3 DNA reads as TGTGCCTGGAGGTCCCCCGGGACAGCTGGAAACACCATATATTTT.